This is a list of T cell receptor beta chains from one sample in a study of T cells in Graves' hyperthyroidism and ophthalmopathy. TCRdb reprocessed the multiplex PCR reads with MiXCR, giving one entry per CDR3 protein. The sample holds some 560,000 distinct CDR3 sequences, around a sixth seen once. Sequencing used blood. The receptors shown here come from a woman younger than 45 with Graves' hyperthyroidism. CDR3s include the opening cysteine and the closing phenylalanine or tryptophan. A D gene is named only where the DNA matches it firmly. Size tells how often a clone was seen (once, few, many) or the class of an expanded clone, and some rows leave it out.

v_gene: TRBV20-1; d_gene: .; j_gene: TRBJ1-1; abundance: few; CDR3aa: CSARDTGGPRGTEAFF; CDR3nt: TGCAGTGCTAGAGATACGGGGGGGCCACGGGGGACTGAAGCTTTCTTT
v_gene: TRBV7-9; d_gene: .; j_gene: TRBJ1-2; abundance: many; CDR3aa: CASTLPGRVHGYTF; CDR3nt: TGTGCCAGCACCTTGCCCGGGAGGGTACATGGCTACACCTTC
v_gene: TRBV5-1; d_gene: .; j_gene: TRBJ2-7; abundance: many; CDR3aa: CASSRQGGSYEQYF; CDR3nt: TGTGCCAGCAGTCGACAGGGAGGCTCCTACGAGCAGTACTTC
v_gene: TRBV20-1; d_gene: TRBD2; j_gene: TRBJ2-3; abundance: .; CDR3aa: CSASSGRAGDTQYF; CDR3nt: TGCAGTGCTTCAAGCGGGAGGGCCGGAGATACGCAGTATTTT
v_gene: TRBV27; d_gene: TRBD1; j_gene: TRBJ2-7; abundance: few; CDR3aa: CASTSISGGEYEQYF; CDR3nt: TGTGCCAGCACCTCTATATCAGGGGGAGAATACGAGCAGTACTTC
v_gene: TRBV20-1; d_gene: TRBD2; j_gene: TRBJ2-5; abundance: .; CDR3aa: CSGGTSGRFRETQYF; CDR3nt: TGCAGTGGAGGGACTAGCGGGAGGTTTAGAGAGACCCAGTACTTC
v_gene: TRBV7-2; d_gene: .; j_gene: TRBJ1-5; abundance: .; CDR3aa: CASSFPGWVNQPQHF; CDR3nt: TGTGCCAGCAGCTTCCCGGGATGGGTCAATCAGCCCCAGCATTTT
v_gene: TRBV11-2; d_gene: .; j_gene: TRBJ1-4; abundance: many; CDR3aa: CASSLGAGVNEKLFF; CDR3nt: TGTGCCAGCAGCTTAGGGGCTGGCGTGAATGAAAAACTGTTTTTT
v_gene: TRBV20-1; d_gene: .; j_gene: TRBJ2-3; abundance: many; CDR3aa: CSARPGSTDTQYF; CDR3nt: TGCAGTGCTAGGCCAGGGAGCACAGATACGCAGTATTTT
v_gene: TRBV2; d_gene: .; j_gene: TRBJ2-7; abundance: many; CDR3aa: CASLGRSGEYEQYF; CDR3nt: TGTGCCAGCCTCGGCCGGAGCGGAGAGTACGAGCAGTACTTC